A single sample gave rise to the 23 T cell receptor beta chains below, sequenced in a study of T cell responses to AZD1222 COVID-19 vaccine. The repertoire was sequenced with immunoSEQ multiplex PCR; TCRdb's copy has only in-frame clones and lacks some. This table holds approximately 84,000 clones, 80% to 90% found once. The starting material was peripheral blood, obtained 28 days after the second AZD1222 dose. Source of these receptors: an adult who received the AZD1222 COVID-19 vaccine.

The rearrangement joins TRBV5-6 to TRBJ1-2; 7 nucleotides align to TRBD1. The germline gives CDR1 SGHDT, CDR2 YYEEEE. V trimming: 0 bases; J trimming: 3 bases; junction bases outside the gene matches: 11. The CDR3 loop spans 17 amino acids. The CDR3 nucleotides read TGTGCCAGCAGCTTGGCCGGTTTAGGGGGCGCTCACTATGGCTACACCTTC. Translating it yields CASSLAGLGGAHYGYTF. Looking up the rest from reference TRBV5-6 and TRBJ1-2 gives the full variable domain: DAGVTQSPTHLIKTRGQQVTLRCSPKSGHDTVSWYQQALGQGPQFIFQYYEEEERQRGNFPDRFSGHQFPNYSSELNVNALLLGDSALYLCASSLAGLGGAHYGYTFGSGTRLTVV.

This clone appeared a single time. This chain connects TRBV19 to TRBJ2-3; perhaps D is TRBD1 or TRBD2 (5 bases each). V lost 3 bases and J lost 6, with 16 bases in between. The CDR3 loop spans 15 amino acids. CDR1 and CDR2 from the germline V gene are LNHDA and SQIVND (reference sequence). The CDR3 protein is CASSISLGAGDTQYF. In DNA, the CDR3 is TGTGCCAGTAGTATTTCGCTCGGGGCTGGGGATACGCAGTATTTT.

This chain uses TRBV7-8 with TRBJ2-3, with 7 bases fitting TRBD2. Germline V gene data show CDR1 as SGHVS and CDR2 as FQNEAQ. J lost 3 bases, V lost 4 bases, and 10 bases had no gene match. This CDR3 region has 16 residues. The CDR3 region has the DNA TGTGCCAGCAGCTCGGACCCCACTAGCGAGACAGATACGCAGTATTTT. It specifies CASSSDPTSETDTQYF.

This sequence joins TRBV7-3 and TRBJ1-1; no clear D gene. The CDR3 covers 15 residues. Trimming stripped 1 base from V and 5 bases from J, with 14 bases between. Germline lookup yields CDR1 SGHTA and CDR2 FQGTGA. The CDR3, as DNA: TGTGCCAGCAGCTTAATGGGGTTAAAAAGGACTGAAGCTTTCTTT. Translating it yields CASSLMGLKRTEAFF.

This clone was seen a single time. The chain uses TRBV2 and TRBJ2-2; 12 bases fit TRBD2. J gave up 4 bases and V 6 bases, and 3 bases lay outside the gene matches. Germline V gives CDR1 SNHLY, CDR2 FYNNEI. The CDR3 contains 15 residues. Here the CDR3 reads CASSPTSGGTGELFF. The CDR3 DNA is TGTGCCAGCAGCCCGACTAGCGGGGGCACCGGGGAGCTGTTTTTT.

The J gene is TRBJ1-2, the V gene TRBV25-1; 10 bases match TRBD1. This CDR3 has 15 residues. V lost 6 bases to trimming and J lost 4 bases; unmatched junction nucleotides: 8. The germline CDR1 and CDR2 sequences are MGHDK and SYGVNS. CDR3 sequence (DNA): TGTGCCAGCAGCCCTCCGGGACAGGGGACCTATGGCTACACCTTC. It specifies CASSPPGQGTYGYTF.

Here the CDR3 DNA reads TGTGCCAGCAGTGTTGTAGGGGGCGCCCCCGGGGAGCTGTTTTTT. It specifies CASSVVGGAPGELFF. The chain is built from TRBV2 and TRBJ2-2; 7 bases agree with TRBD1. The V gene's germline CDR1 is SNHLY and CDR2 FYNNEI. Trimming removed 4 bases from V and 6 bases from J; junction bases left unmatched: 8. The CDR3 totals 15 residues.

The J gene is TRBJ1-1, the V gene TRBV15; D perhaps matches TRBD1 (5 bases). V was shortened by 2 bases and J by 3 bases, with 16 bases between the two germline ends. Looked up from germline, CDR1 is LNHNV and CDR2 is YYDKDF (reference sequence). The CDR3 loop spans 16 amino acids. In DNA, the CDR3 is TGTGCCACCAGCAGATCCCCTTCCAGGGTGGACACTGAAGCTTTCTTT. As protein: CATSRSPSRVDTEAFF.

The CDR3 DNA reads TGCGCCAGCAGTGAGTCTTTGAACCACAGGGAAGTGTATGGCTACACCTTC. This gives the protein CASSESLNHREVYGYTF. The chain uses TRBV10-2 and TRBJ1-2; a weak D match, TRBD1 (6 bases). The CDR3 covers 17 residues. Germline V gives CDR1 WSHSY, CDR2 SAAADI. The ends were cut back, 0 bases at V and 5 bases at J, with 19 bases in the middle.

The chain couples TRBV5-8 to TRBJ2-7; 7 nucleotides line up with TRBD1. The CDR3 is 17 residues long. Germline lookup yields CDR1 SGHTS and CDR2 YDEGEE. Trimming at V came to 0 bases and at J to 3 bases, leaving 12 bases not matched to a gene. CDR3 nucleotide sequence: TGTGCCAGCAGCTTGGACAGGGGAGCCTACTTCAACTACGAGCAGTACTTC. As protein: CASSLDRGAYFNYEQYF.

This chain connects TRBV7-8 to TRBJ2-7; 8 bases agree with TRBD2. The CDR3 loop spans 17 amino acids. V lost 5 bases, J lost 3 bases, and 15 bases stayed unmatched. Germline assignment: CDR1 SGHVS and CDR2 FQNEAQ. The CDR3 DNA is TGTGCCAGCAGCAGAAACTCCCATCAGCGGGGGAACTACGAGCAGTACTTC. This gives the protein CASSRNSHQRGNYEQYF.

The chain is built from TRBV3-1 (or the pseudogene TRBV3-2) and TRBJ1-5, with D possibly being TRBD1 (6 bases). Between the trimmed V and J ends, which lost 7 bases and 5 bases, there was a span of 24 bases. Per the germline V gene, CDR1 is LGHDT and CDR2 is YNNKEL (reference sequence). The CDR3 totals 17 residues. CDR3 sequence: CASTSPGAPCLYQPQHF. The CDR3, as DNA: TGTGCCAGCACCTCCCCGGGGGCCCCTTGTCTCTATCAGCCCCAGCATTTT.

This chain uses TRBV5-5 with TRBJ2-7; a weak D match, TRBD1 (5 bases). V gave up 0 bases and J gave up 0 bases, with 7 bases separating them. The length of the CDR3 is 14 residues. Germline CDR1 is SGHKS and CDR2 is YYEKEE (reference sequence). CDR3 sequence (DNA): TGTGCCAGCAGCTTGGAGGGGCCCTCCTACGAGCAGTACTTC. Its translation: CASSLEGPSYEQYF.

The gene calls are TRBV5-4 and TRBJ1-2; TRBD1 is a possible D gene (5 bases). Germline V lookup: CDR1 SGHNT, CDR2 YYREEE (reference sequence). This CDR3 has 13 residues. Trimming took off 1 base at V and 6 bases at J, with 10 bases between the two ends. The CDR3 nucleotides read TGTGCCAGCAGCTTGTCGGGACGACATGGCTACACCTTC. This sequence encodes CASSLSGRHGYTF.

CDR3 in DNA: TGTGCCAGCACCGAATCGGGGATGGTAAGTCAGCATTTT. Protein sequence: CASTESGMVSQHF. The chain joins TRBV6-6 to TRBJ1-5; no clear D. From germline, CDR1 is MNHNY and CDR2 SVGAGI (reference sequence). Trimming shortened V by 7 bases and J by 13 bases, and 20 bases separated the two germline ends. The CDR3 loop spans 13 amino acids.

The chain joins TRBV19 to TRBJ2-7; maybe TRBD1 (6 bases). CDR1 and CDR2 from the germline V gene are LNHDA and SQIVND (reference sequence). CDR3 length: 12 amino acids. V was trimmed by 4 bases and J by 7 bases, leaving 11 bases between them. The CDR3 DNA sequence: TGTGCCAGTAGTACGACAGGTATTGAGCAGTACTTC. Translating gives CASSTTGIEQYF.

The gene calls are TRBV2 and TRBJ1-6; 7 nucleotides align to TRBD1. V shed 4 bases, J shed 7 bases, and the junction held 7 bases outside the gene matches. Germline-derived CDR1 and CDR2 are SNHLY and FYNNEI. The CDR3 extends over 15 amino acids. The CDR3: CASSGGRQGNSPLHF. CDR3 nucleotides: TGTGCCAGCAGTGGGGGCCGACAGGGCAATTCACCCCTCCACTTT. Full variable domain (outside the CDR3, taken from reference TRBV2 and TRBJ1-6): EPEVTQTPSHQVTQMGQEVILRCVPISNHLYFYWYRQILGQKVEFLVSFYNNEISEKSEIFDDQFSVERPDGSNFTLKIRSTKLEDSAMYFCASSGGRQGNSPLHFGNGTRLTVT.

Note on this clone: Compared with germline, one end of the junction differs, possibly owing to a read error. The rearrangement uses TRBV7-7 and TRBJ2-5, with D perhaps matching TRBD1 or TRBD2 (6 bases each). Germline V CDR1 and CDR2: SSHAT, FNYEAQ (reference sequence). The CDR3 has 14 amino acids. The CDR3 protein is CASSLGGGGETQYF. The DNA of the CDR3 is TGTGCTAGCAGCTTAGGAGGGGGTGGGGAGACCCAGTACTTC.

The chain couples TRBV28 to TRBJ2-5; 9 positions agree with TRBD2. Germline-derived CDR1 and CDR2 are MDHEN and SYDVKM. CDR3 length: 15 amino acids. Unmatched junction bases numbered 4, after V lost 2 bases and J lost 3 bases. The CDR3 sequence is CASSLAGGTKETQYF. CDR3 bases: TGTGCCAGCAGTTTAGCGGGGGGGACAAAAGAGACCCAGTACTTC.

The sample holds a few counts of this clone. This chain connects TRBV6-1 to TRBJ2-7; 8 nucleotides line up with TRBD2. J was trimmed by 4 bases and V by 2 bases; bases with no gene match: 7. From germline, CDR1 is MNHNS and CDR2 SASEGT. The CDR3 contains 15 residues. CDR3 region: CASSENPGGPYEQYF. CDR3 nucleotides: TGTGCCAGCAGTGAAAACCCGGGGGGGCCGTACGAGCAGTACTTC.

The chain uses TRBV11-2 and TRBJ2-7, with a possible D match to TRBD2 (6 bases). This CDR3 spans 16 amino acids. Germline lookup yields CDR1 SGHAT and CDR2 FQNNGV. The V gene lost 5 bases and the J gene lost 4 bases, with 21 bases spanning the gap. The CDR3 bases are TGTGCCAGCAGCCCAACGGGGGAGAGGCCGTTTTACGAGCAGTACTTC. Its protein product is CASSPTGERPFYEQYF.

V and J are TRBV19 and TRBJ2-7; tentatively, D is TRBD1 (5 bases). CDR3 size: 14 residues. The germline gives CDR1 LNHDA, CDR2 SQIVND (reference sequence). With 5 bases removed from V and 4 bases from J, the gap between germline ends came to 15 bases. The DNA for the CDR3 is TGTGCCAGTAGTGCAGGGCCTCGGGCTTACGAGCAGTACTTC. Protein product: CASSAGPRAYEQYF.

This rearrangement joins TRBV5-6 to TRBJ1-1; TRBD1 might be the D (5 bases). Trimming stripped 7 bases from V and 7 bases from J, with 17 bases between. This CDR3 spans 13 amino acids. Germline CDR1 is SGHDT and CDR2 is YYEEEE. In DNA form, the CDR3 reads TGTGCCAGCTCATTGGTGAGGGGAGGTGAAGCTTTCTTT. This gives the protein CASSLVRGGEAFF.